This T cell receptor (beta chain) is from a study of T-cell reconstitution after alpha-beta-depleted transplantation in children. In this sample, this clonotype turned up many times. Its antigen is currently unknown. V gave up 0 bases and J gave up 13 bases; unmatched junction bases: 8. Germline values: CDR1 SGHDN, CDR2 FVKESK. CDR3 length: 13 amino acids. The TCRbeta library was prepared with unique molecular identifiers. TCRdb recomputed calls from the PCR reads with MiXCR, one row per CDR3 protein. Of roughly 790,000 distinct CDR3 sequences listed, 15% to 20% are singletons. Study results and limitations: The study traced high day-60 TCRbeta diversity in some patients to surviving recipient T cells and thymic progenitors. Reportedly, alpha-beta T cells present about two months post-transplant originated from several hundred expanded clones of graft origin.

Specimen: PBMCs, mostly from graft donor cells, collected 360 days after TCRalphabeta/CD19-depleted stem cell transplant. The receptor's source is a male patient aged 5 to 17 who had a stem cell transplant for acute lymphoblastic leukemia, so the T cells may come from the graft donor. The chain carries TRBV14 and TRBJ1-1, with 7 nucleotides matching TRBD1. This chain's CDR3 is CASSQDAGRQGFF. The CDR3 bases are TGTGCCAGCAGCCAAGATGCGGGGCGACAGGGTTTCTTT.